This TCR beta chain was identified during a study of T cell repertoires in cytomegalovirus infection. The germline V gene encodes CDR1 SGHTA and CDR2 FQGNSA. The CDR3 runs to 13 residues. Using its own MiXCR run on the reads, TCRdb lists one record per CDR3 protein. Of under 850,000 distinct CDR3 sequences in the sample, less than 40% were seen once. There are many counts of this clonotype. The germline gene is not matched at one end of the junction; a read error may be the cause. The chain couples TRBV7-2 to TRBJ1-2, with D unclear. This clonotype was obtained from a human donor in good health (CMV status not recorded). Some clones in this sample may be carry-over from other donors' samples. The specimen sequenced was PBMCs. DNA for the CDR3: TGTGCCAGCAGCTTAGTAAATATGAGAATGGGCCCCTTC. This gives the protein CASSLVNMRMGPF.